Listed below are T cell receptor beta chains from one sample, sequenced in a study of blood T cells in healthy people across ages. Each CDR3 protein is one row after TCRdb ran MiXCR on the 5' RACE reads. The table records over a million distinct CDR3 sequences, approximately 40% of them present only once. Sequencing was done on a sample of blood. These receptor sequences come from a woman under 30 in good health. Each CDR3 is given with its conserved first and last residue. The D gene is left open where the match is weak. Only part of the rows carry a size: once, few, many, or a class if the clone is expanded.

>TRBV2|-|TRBJ2-7|TRBD1
CASRRSGQRNYEQYF
TGTGCCAGCAGAAGGTCGGGACAGAGAAATTACGAGCAGTACTTC
>TRBV12-3/TRBV12-4|-|TRBJ2-7|TRBD1
CASSSSGGRSYEQYF
TGTGCCAGCAGTTCCTCAGGGGGCAGAAGTTACGAGCAGTACTTC
>TRBV18|-|TRBJ2-3|-
CASSPISGYTDTQYF
TGTGCCAGCTCACCTATTAGCGGATACACAGATACGCAGTATTTT
>TRBV6-2/TRBV6-3|-|TRBJ2-1|TRBD2
CASSFPGLAGPTQFF
TGTGCCAGCAGTTTTCCAGGACTAGCGGGACCTACGCAGTTCTTC
>TRBV12-3/TRBV12-4|-|TRBJ2-5|-
CASSSRVSGTQYF
TGTGCCAGCAGTTCAAGGGTCTCGGGGACCCAGTACTTC
>TRBV5-1|few|TRBJ1-1|TRBD1
CASSLGTGGIGTEAFF
TGCGCCAGCAGCTTGGGGACAGGGGGCATTGGGACTGAAGCTTTCTTT
>TRBV2|-|TRBJ1-4|-
CASKFPGTANEKLFF
TGTGCCAGCAAGTTCCCCGGGACGGCAAATGAAAAACTGTTTTTT
>TRBV20-1|once|TRBJ1-2|-
CSARTAGLNYGYTF
TGCAGTGCTAGAACCGCAGGGCTCAACTATGGCTACACCTTC
>TRBV10-3|-|TRBJ2-6|-
CAISVGPSGANVLTF
TGTGCCATCAGTGTGGGTCCGTCTGGGGCCAACGTCCTGACTTTC
>TRBV4-1|-|TRBJ2-7|TRBD2
CASSGKAGAPYEQYF
TGCGCCAGCAGCGGGAAAGCGGGGGCCCCTTACGAGCAGTACTTC
>TRBV6-6|-|TRBJ2-3|TRBD1
CASTRTGAMGTDTQYF
TGTGCCAGCACTAGGACAGGGGCGATGGGGACAGATACGCAGTATTTT
>TRBV27|many|TRBJ1-1|-
CASSFGGLNTEAFF
TGTGCCAGCAGTTTTGGAGGACTTAACACTGAAGCTTTCTTT
>TRBV7-2|-|TRBJ1-4|TRBD1
CASSPTGGIWEKLFF
TGTGCCAGCAGTCCGACAGGGGGCATTTGGGAAAAACTGTTTTTT
>TRBV27|-|TRBJ2-3|-
CTSSKGRGTDTQYF
TGTACCAGCAGTAAAGGACGTGGCACAGATACGCAGTATTTT
>TRBV20-1|-|TRBJ2-3|TRBD2
CSARAIAGGSSGSTDTQYF
TGCAGTGCTAGAGCGATAGCGGGGGGCTCTTCGGGGAGCACAGATACGCAGTATTTT
>TRBV7-2|-|TRBJ2-7|TRBD2
CASSVSGRAGNEQYF
TGTGCCAGCAGCGTTAGCGGGAGGGCCGGGAACGAGCAGTACTTC
>TRBV15|few|TRBJ1-2|-
CATSRVTYGPYGYTF
TGTGCCACCAGCAGAGTTACGTACGGACCCTATGGCTACACCTTC
>TRBV20-1|-|TRBJ2-1|-
CSAGDGEGNEQFF
TGCAGTGCTGGAGACGGTGAGGGCAATGAGCAGTTCTTC
>TRBV10-3|few|TRBJ2-7|TRBD1
CAISGTGYEQYF
TGTGCCATCAGCGGGACAGGGTACGAGCAGTACTTC
>TRBV20-1|-|TRBJ1-5|-
CSARDPDRVYSNQPQHF
TGCAGTGCTAGAGATCCAGACAGAGTCTATAGCAATCAGCCCCAGCATTTT
>TRBV15|-|TRBJ1-1|TRBD1
CATMQDRDLEAFF
TGTGCCACCATGCAGGACAGGGATCTTGAAGCTTTCTTT
>TRBV6-1|few|TRBJ1-5|-
CASSPLDSHSNQPQHF
TGTGCCAGCAGTCCCCTAGACAGCCATAGCAATCAGCCCCAGCATTTT
>TRBV28|many|TRBJ2-7|-
CASSFHPGLLNYEQYF
TGTGCCAGCAGTTTTCACCCAGGCCTGTTAAACTACGAGCAGTACTTC
>TRBV25-1|-|TRBJ2-7|TRBD2
CASSAGRGGYEQYF
TGTGCCAGCAGTGCGGGGAGGGGTGGGTACGAGCAGTACTTC
>TRBV5-1|-|TRBJ2-2|TRBD1
CASSPRGPRELFF
TGCGCCAGCAGCCCCAGGGGGCCCAGGGAGCTGTTTTTT
>TRBV30|-|TRBJ1-2|-
CAWSPKGGGSYGYTF
TGTGCCTGGAGTCCAAAGGGGGGCGGGAGCTATGGCTACACCTTC
>TRBV6-5|-|TRBJ1-1|-
CASRAQERNTEAFF
TGTGCCAGCAGGGCACAGGAAAGGAACACTGAGGCTTTCTTT
>TRBV6-1|-|TRBJ2-3|-
CASSESTSRRGSTDTQYF
TGTGCCAGCAGTGAGAGTACTAGCCGGAGGGGGAGCACAGATACGCAGTATTTT
>TRBV9|-|TRBJ1-2|-
CASTRDIYGYTF
TGTGCCAGCACCAGGGACATCTATGGCTACACCTTC
>TRBV20-1|-|TRBJ2-3|TRBD2
CSAIRSGGQGGRDTQYF
TGCAGTGCTATCCGTAGCGGGGGGCAGGGCGGACGAGATACGCAGTATTTT
>TRBV28|once|TRBJ2-5|-
CASSPRTRGQETRYF
TGTGCCAGCAGTCCCCGAACGAGGGGCCAAGAGACCCGGTACTTC
>TRBV9|-|TRBJ2-3|-
CASSLQEDTQYF
TGTGCCAGCAGCCTCCAGGAAGATACGCAGTATTTT
>TRBV5-1|many|TRBJ1-2|TRBD1
CASSLEWPQGSYGYTF
TGCGCCAGCAGCTTGGAATGGCCACAGGGGTCCTATGGCTACACCTTC
>TRBV7-2|-|TRBJ2-7|TRBD2
CASSLQRGPSYEQYF
TGTGCCAGCAGCTTGCAGCGGGGCCCTTCCTACGAGCAGTACTTC
>TRBV28|-|TRBJ1-2|-
CASSLGSGPQGYTF
TGTGCCAGCAGTTTAGGTTCGGGGCCCCAGGGCTACACCTTC
>TRBV7-9|few|TRBJ2-1|-
CASSWRDNEQFF
TGTGCCAGCAGCTGGAGAGACAATGAGCAGTTCTTC
>TRBV30|-|TRBJ2-7|TRBD1
CAWSGGQGVAYEQYF
TGTGCCTGGAGCGGGGGACAGGGGGTCGCCTACGAGCAGTACTTC
>TRBV28|few|TRBJ2-3|TRBD2
CASGSGAPATQYF
TGTGCCAGCGGAAGCGGGGCCCCCGCTACGCAGTATTTT
>TRBV5-1|-|TRBJ1-4|-
CASRLLATTNEKLFF
TGCGCCAGCAGATTGCTGGCAACAACAAATGAAAAACTGTTTTTT
>TRBV3-1|-|TRBJ2-4|TRBD2
CASSLGLAGTYNEQYF
TGTGCCAGCAGCCTCGGACTAGCGGGAACCTACAATGAGCAGTACTTC
>TRBV5-1|many|TRBJ2-5|TRBD1
CASSLSWTGVNQETQYF
TGCGCCAGCAGCTTATCCTGGACAGGGGTAAACCAAGAGACCCAGTACTTC
>TRBV6-6|many|TRBJ2-1|-
CASSADSSYNEQFF
TGTGCCAGCAGTGCAGACAGCTCCTACAATGAGCAGTTCTTC
>TRBV20-1|-|TRBJ1-1|-
CSAASPRNTEAFF
TGCAGTGCCGCTAGCCCGAGGAACACTGAAGCTTTCTTT
>TRBV3-1|-|TRBJ1-1|-
CASSQDAGVSEAFF
TGTGCCAGCAGCCAAGATGCGGGGGTATCAGAAGCTTTCTTT
>TRBV7-9|-|TRBJ2-1|TRBD1
CASSTPGQVGNEQFF
TGTGCCAGCAGCACACCGGGACAGGTGGGCAATGAGCAGTTCTTC
>TRBV20-1|-|TRBJ1-2|-
CSARKAGDYGYTF
TGCAGTGCCCGGAAAGCGGGGGACTATGGCTACACCTTC
>TRBV20-1|-|TRBJ2-7|TRBD1
CSARDPRQGDYEQYF
TGCAGTGCTAGAGATCCCAGACAGGGCGACTACGAGCAGTACTTC